The present T cell receptor beta chain was sequenced within a study of cytomegalovirus exposure and HLA in healthy donors. The overall study: From donors who were HLA-typed, an early data release held 65 million to 85 million unique TCRs. Findings and caveats of the study: An assumption of roughly uniform sequencing depth across donors underlay the presence/absence analyses. A few chains linked to CMV were shown in vitro to be specific for CMV antigens.

Between the trimmed V and J ends, which lost 6 bases and 4 bases, there was a span of 12 bases. CDR1 MNHEY and CDR2 SVGAGI come from the germline V gene. The CDR3 runs to 13 residues. PCR involved 60 Vbeta and 13 Jbeta primers. The repertoire was sequenced with immunoSEQ multiplex PCR; TCRdb's copy has only in-frame clones and lacks some. The table for this sample gives 150,000 to 200,000 clones. Turning to this clone: What it binds is not known.

The sequence came from a woman aged 18-29 years in good health and CMV-seropositive. The chain is built from TRBV6-5 and TRBJ1-1; D is unclear. The sample taken for sequencing was PBMCs. The CDR3 sequence is CASRRQFRTEAFF. The CDR3 nucleotides read TGTGCCAGCAGAAGACAATTCCGCACTGAAGCTTTCTTT.